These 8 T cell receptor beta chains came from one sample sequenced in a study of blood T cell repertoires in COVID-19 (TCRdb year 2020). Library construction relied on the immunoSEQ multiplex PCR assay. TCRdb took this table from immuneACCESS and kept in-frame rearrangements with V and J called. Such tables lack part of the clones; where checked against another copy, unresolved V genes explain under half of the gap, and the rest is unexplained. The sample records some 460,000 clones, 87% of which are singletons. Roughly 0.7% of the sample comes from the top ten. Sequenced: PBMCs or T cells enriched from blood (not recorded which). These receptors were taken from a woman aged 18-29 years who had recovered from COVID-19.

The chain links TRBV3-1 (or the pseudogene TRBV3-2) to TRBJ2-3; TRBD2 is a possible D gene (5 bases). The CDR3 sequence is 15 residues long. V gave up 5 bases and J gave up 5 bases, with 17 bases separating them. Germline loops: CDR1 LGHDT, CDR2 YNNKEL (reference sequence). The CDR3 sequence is CASSSGLVHLDTQYF. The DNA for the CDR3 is TGTGCCAGCAGCTCAGGACTTGTACACCTAGATACGCAGTATTTT.

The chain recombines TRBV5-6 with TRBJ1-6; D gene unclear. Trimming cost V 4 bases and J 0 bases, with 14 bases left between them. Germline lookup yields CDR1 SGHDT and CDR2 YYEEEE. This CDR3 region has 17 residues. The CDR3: CASSVPARSSYNSPLHF. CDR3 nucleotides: TGTGCCAGCAGCGTGCCTGCAAGGAGCTCCTATAATTCACCCCTCCACTTT.

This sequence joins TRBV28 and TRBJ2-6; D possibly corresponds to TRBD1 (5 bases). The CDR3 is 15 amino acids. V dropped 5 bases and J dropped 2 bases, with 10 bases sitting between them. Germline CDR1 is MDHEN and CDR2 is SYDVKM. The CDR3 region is CASSGAATGANVLTF. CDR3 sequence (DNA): TGTGCCAGCAGTGGGGCCGCCACTGGGGCCAACGTCCTGACTTTC.

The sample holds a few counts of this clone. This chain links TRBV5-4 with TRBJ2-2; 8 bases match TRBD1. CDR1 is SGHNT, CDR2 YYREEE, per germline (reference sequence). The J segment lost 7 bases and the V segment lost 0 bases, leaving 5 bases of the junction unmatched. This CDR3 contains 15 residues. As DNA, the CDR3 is TGTGCCAGCAGCTTGGACAGGGGGACGGACGGGGAGCTGTTTTTT. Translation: CASSLDRGTDGELFF.

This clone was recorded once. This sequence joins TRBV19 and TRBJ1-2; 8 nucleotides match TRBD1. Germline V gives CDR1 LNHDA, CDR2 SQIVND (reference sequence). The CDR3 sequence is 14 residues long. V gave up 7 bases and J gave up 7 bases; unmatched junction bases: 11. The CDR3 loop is CASILTGETGGYTF. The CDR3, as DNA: TGTGCCAGTATCCTGACAGGGGAAACGGGTGGCTACACCTTC.

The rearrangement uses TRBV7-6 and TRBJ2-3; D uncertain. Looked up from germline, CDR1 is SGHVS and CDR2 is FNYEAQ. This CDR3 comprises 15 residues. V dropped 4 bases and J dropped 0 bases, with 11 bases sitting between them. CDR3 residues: CASSSLTASTDTQYF. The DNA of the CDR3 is TGTGCCAGCAGCTCCCTAACAGCAAGCACAGATACGCAGTATTTT.

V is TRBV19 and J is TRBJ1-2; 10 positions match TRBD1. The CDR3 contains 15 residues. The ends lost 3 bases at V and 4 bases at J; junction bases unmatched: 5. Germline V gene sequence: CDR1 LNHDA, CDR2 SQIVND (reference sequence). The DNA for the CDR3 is TGTGCCAGTAGTATGTCACGGACAGGGGGCTATGGCTACACCTTC. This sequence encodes CASSMSRTGGYGYTF. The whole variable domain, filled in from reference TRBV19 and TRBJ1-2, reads DGGITQSPKYLFRKEGQNVTLSCEQNLNHDAMYWYRQDPGQGLRLIYYSQIVNDFQKGDIAEGYSVSREKKESFPLTVTSAQKNPTAFYLCASSMSRTGGYGYTFGSGTRLTVV.

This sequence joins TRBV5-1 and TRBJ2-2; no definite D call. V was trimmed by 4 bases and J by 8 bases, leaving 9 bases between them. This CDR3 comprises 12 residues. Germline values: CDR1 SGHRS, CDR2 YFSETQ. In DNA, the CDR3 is TGCGCCAGCAGCCTCGATGCGGGGGAGCTGTTTTTT. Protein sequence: CASSLDAGELFF. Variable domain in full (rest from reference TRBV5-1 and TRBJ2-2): KAGVTQTPRYLIKTRGQQVTLSCSPISGHRSVSWYQQTPGQGLQFLFEYFSETQRNKGNFPGRFSGRQFSNSRSEMNVSTLELGDSALYLCASSLDAGELFFGEGSRLTVL.